A single sample gave rise to the 18 T cell receptor beta chains below, sequenced in a study of blood T cell repertoires in COVID-19. Assay: immunoSEQ multiplex PCR; the TCRdb copy retains only in-frame clones and omits some. Here the sample spans fewer than 25,000 clones, 80% to 95% being singletons. Sequencing was done on a sample of peripheral blood. The receptors come from a man in his 70s with active COVID-19.

The chain has TRBV3-1 (or the pseudogene TRBV3-2) and TRBJ1-5; no clear D. This CDR3 comprises 19 residues. With 6 bases removed from V and 2 bases from J, the gap between germline ends came to 26 bases. Per the germline V gene, CDR1 is LGHDT and CDR2 is YNNKEL (reference sequence). CDR3 region: CASSPSTFQKLQGNQPQHF. The CDR3 DNA sequence: TGTGCCAGCAGTCCAAGTACGTTTCAGAAACTCCAGGGCAATCAGCCCCAGCATTTT.

The J gene is TRBJ1-5, the V gene TRBV6-2 or TRBV6-3; TRBD1 might be the D (5 bases). The V gene's germline CDR1 is MNHEY and CDR2 SVGEGT. The V gene lost 5 bases and the J gene lost 7 bases, with 15 bases spanning the gap. The CDR3 is 14 amino acids. CDR3 residues: CASSPTVIGQPQHF. The CDR3 coding sequence is TGTGCCAGCAGTCCGACAGTTATTGGGCAGCCCCAGCATTTT.

In its sample, this clone was seen once. The V gene is TRBV9, the J gene TRBJ2-3; D is uncertain. CDR1 is SGDLS and CDR2 is YYNGEE in the germline V gene. V lost 4 bases and J lost 2, with 17 bases in between. This CDR3 region has 16 residues. The CDR3 region is CASSRDSVRFTDTQYF. CDR3 nucleotides: TGTGCCAGCAGCAGAGACTCCGTTCGTTTCACAGATACGCAGTATTTT.

This chain connects TRBV5-4 to TRBJ2-5, with 8 nucleotides matching TRBD1. The CDR3 length is 13 residues. V dropped 7 bases and J dropped 1; count of bases not matched to a gene: 3. The V gene's germline CDR1 is SGHNT and CDR2 YYREEE (reference sequence). The CDR3 spells CASYGTGQETQYF. The CDR3 region has the DNA TGTGCCAGCTACGGGACAGGCCAAGAGACCCAGTACTTC. The full variable domain, rest sourced from reference TRBV5-4 and TRBJ2-5, is ETGVTQSPTHLIKTRGQQVTLRCSSQSGHNTVSWYQQALGQGPQFIFQYYREEENGRGNFPPRFSGLQFPNYSSELNVNALELDDSALYLCASYGTGQETQYFGPGTRLLVL.

The chain is built from TRBV9 and TRBJ2-1; 9 nucleotides line up with TRBD2. The CDR3 extends over 15 amino acids. V dropped 7 bases and J dropped 6; count of bases not matched to a gene: 11. CDR1 SGDLS and CDR2 YYNGEE come from the germline V gene. The CDR3 spells CASGKGGLASNEQFF. In DNA, the CDR3 is TGTGCCAGCGGAAAGGGAGGACTAGCGTCCAATGAGCAGTTCTTC.

V usage is TRBV19 and J usage is TRBJ1-1; TRBD1 is a possible D gene (5 bases). The CDR3 contains 14 residues. Looked up from germline, CDR1 is LNHDA and CDR2 is SQIVND (reference sequence). V lost 5 bases and J 4 bases, leaving 14 bases between the germline ends. CDR3 in amino acids: CASSGAGRGTEAFF. The CDR3 DNA sequence: TGTGCCAGTAGTGGAGCAGGGAGGGGCACTGAAGCTTTCTTT.

V gene TRBV27 combines with J gene TRBJ1-5, with D unresolved. The CDR3 has 16 amino acids. V lost 8 bases and J 1 base, leaving 18 bases between the germline ends. CDR1 is MNHEY, CDR2 SMNVEV, per germline (reference sequence). The CDR3 loop is CASGRAGLSSNQPQHF. DNA for the CDR3: TGTGCCAGCGGGAGGGCGGGCCTGTCAAGCAATCAGCCCCAGCATTTT.

This chain's CDR3 is CASSQETRGTYGYTF. CDR3 coding DNA: TGCGCCAGCAGCCAAGAGACCCGGGGGACCTATGGCTACACCTTC. The chain joins TRBV4-1 to TRBJ1-2, with a possible D match to TRBD1 (5 bases). Trimming cost V 0 bases and J 4 bases, with 12 bases left between them. This CDR3 is 15 amino acids long. Germline-derived CDR1 and CDR2 are MGHRA and YSYEKL.

V and J are TRBV7-2 and TRBJ2-7, with 9 nucleotides matching TRBD2. CDR3 size: 15 residues. Germline V gene lookup returns CDR1 SGHTA and CDR2 FQGNSA. With 4 bases clipped from V and 1 base from J, the junction kept 5 bases outside the gene matches. This chain's CDR3 is CASSSGLAYSYEQYF. The DNA for the CDR3 is TGTGCCAGCAGCTCCGGACTAGCGTATTCCTACGAGCAGTACTTC.

V and J are TRBV5-5 and TRBJ2-1; tentative D call: TRBD1 (6 bases). V lost 4 bases, J lost 6 bases, and 11 bases lay in between. Germline V gene data show CDR1 as SGHKS and CDR2 as YYEKEE (reference sequence). The CDR3 has 13 residues. In DNA, the CDR3 is TGTGCCAGCAGCGTCGGGACAACCAATGAGCAGTTCTTC. Its translation is CASSVGTTNEQFF.

This rearrangement joins TRBV5-5 to TRBJ1-1; D remains unclear. There are 13 residues in the CDR3. Germline V gene data show CDR1 as SGHKS and CDR2 as YYEKEE (reference sequence). V was trimmed by 6 bases and J by 3 bases, leaving 12 bases between them. The CDR3 region has the DNA TGTGCCAGCACTGCGCCCGGGTACACTGAAGCTTTCTTT. This encodes CASTAPGYTEAFF.

The J gene is TRBJ2-3, the V gene TRBV10-1; the D gene is possibly TRBD2 (5 bases). The CDR3 is 14 amino acids. V shed 6 bases and J shed 3 bases, with 13 bases lying between them. The germline V gene encodes CDR1 WNHNN and CDR2 SYGVQD (reference sequence). CDR3 sequence reads: CASSAASRTDTQYF. The CDR3 coding sequence is TGCGCCAGCAGCGCCGCTAGCAGGACAGATACGCAGTATTTT.

V and J are TRBV9 and TRBJ2-3, with no clear D. The CDR3 consists of 16 residues. The V end was cut by 6 bases, the J end by 0 bases, with 17 bases between. Germline assignment: CDR1 SGDLS and CDR2 YYNGEE. CDR3 region: CASTRSWASSTDTQYF. CDR3 nucleotides: TGTGCCAGCACCCGGTCGTGGGCTTCTAGCACAGATACGCAGTATTTT.

The J gene is TRBJ2-1, the V gene TRBV4-3; TRBD2 agrees at 12 bases. V shed 0 bases, J shed 8 bases, and the junction held 8 bases outside the gene matches. Germline CDR1 reads LGHNA; CDR2 reads YSLEER. The CDR3 sequence is 17 residues long. This CDR3 is CASSQDSPSGGAHEQFF. CDR3 in DNA: TGCGCCAGCAGCCAAGATTCCCCTAGCGGGGGGGCCCATGAGCAGTTCTTC.

This sequence joins TRBV6-5 and TRBJ1-4; 7 positions agree with TRBD1. The V and J ends lost 2 bases and 6 bases, in that order; junction bases with no gene match: 6. Germline V lookup: CDR1 MNHEY, CDR2 SVGAGI. This CDR3 is built from 15 residues. This chain's CDR3 is CASSYVGGTDEKLFF. DNA for the CDR3: TGTGCCAGCAGTTACGTAGGGGGCACGGATGAAAAACTGTTTTTT.

The V gene is TRBV18, the J gene TRBJ2-7, with TRBD1 matching 9 bases. V trimming: 4 bases; J trimming: 0 bases; junction bases outside the gene matches: 7. From germline, CDR1 is KGHSH and CDR2 LQKENI. CDR3 length: 16 amino acids. CDR3: CASSRLPGQGSYEQYF. Here the CDR3 DNA reads TGTGCCAGCTCACGCCTACCGGGACAGGGCTCCTACGAGCAGTACTTC.

The chain has TRBV9 and TRBJ1-3; no reliable D call. The CDR3 runs to 15 residues. Germline CDR1 SGDLS, CDR2 YYNGEE. V was cut by 0 bases and J by 4 bases, with 11 bases left in between. The CDR3 region has the DNA TGTGCCAGCAGCGTAGACGGGGTTGCGGGAAACACCATATATTTT. Protein product: CASSVDGVAGNTIYF. The full variable domain, completed using reference TRBV9 and TRBJ1-3, is DSGVTQTPKHLITATGQRVTLRCSPRSGDLSVYWYQQSLDQGLQFLIQYYNGEERAKGNILERFSAQQFPDLHSELNLSSLELGDSALYFCASSVDGVAGNTIYFGEGSWLTVV.

The chain has TRBV5-4 and TRBJ2-1; D is perhaps TRBD1 (5 bases). The CDR3 totals 11 residues. The germline V gene has CDR1 SGHNT and CDR2 YYREEE (reference sequence). Deletions cut 3 bases from V and 10 bases from J, with 8 bases between. Here the CDR3 DNA reads TGTGCCAGCAGCTCATACAGGGAGCAGTTCTTC. It is translated as CASSSYREQFF.